The 7 T cell receptor beta chains below come from one sample, sequenced in a study of T-cell reconstitution after alpha-beta-depleted transplantation in children. Preparing the TCRbeta library involved the use of unique molecular identifiers. MiXCR was run by TCRdb on the PCR reads, yielding one entry per CDR3 protein. The sample lists roughly 150,000 distinct CDR3 sequences; 11% were seen once. This sample comprised PBMCs, obtained before TCRalphabeta/CD19-depleted stem cell transplant. The receptors derive from a boy aged 2 to 10 with acute myeloid leukemia, due to receive a stem cell transplant.

This clonotype appeared many times. The junction shows a germline mismatch at one end, possibly a read error. The CDR3 region is CASSPGQGAIF. In DNA form, the CDR3 reads TGTGCCAGCAGCCCCGGACAGGGGGCGATCTTT. J is TRBJ1-1 and V is TRBV7-8; 11 bases match TRBD1. Looked up from germline, CDR1 is SGHVS and CDR2 is FQNEAQ. The CDR3 contains 11 residues.

At least ten counts were recorded for this clonotype. This chain uses TRBV5-1 with TRBJ2-2; TRBD2 agrees at 7 bases. Looked up from germline, CDR1 is SGHRS and CDR2 is YFSETQ. The CDR3 has 14 residues. The V segment lost 6 bases and the J segment 2 bases; nucleotides outside the gene matches: 4. CDR3 loop: CASKKRDNTGELFF. The CDR3, as DNA: TGCGCCAGCAAAAAGCGGGACAACACCGGGGAGCTGTTTTTT.

This clonotype was seen many times. The chain couples TRBV9 to TRBJ1-1; TRBD1 aligns across 7 bases. After removal of 3 bases from V and 3 bases from J, the junction contained 5 bases not matched to a gene. The CDR3 runs 14 residues. Per the germline V gene, CDR1 is SGDLS and CDR2 is YYNGEE. The CDR3 nucleotides read TGTGCCAGCAGCGGGGGACAGAGCGACACTGAAGCTTTCTTT. This encodes CASSGGQSDTEAFF.

This clonotype was counted many times. The gene calls are TRBV9 and TRBJ2-5; TRBD2 agrees at 8 bases. CDR3 length equals 15 residues. Per the germline V gene, CDR1 is SGDLS and CDR2 is YYNGEE. V lost 3 bases to trimming and J lost 2 bases; unmatched junction nucleotides: 6. The DNA for the CDR3 is TGTGCCAGCAGCGCGAGAGCTAGCGGGCAAGAGACCCAGTACTTC. Protein product: CASSARASGQETQYF.

Note on this clonotype: A read error may be the cause here, since a much bigger clone is one base away. Given the absence of the conserved phenylalanine or tryptophan at the CDR3 end, a read error is likely. This chain links TRBV29-1 with TRBJ2-5; perhaps TRBD2 as D (5 bases). V gave up 2 bases and J gave up 3 bases, with 10 bases separating them. CDR1 and CDR2 from the germline V gene are SQVTM and ANQGSEA. CDR3 size: 13 residues. The CDR3 DNA reads as TGCAGCGTTGAACCGGGGATGGAAGAGACCCAGTACCTC. Translated, it gives CSVEPGMEETQYL.

This clonotype came up many times. The chain employs TRBV5-6 and TRBJ2-1; the D is unclear. The germline V gene has CDR1 SGHDT and CDR2 YYEEEE. The CDR3 length is 11 residues. V lost 1 base and J 10 bases, leaving 6 bases between the germline ends. CDR3 nucleotide sequence: TGTGCCAGCAGCTTGTGGCCAGAGCAGTTCTTC. Translated: CASSLWPEQFF.

This clonotype was counted at least ten times. The V and J genes are TRBV12-3 or TRBV12-4 and TRBJ1-5; maybe TRBD1 (5 bases). Between the trimmed V and J ends, which lost 1 base and 4 bases, there was a span of 14 bases. The CDR3 sequence is 16 residues long. In nucleotides, the CDR3 is TGTGCCAGCAGTTTAGGGGTAGGGGCAGGAAATCAGCCCCAGCATTTT. As protein: CASSLGVGAGNQPQHF.